This entry lists 5 T cell receptor beta chains sequenced from one sample in a study of OX40 agonist ivuxolimab in advanced cancers. The table came from immunoSEQ multiplex PCR; TCRdb's copy has only in-frame clones and leaves some out. The sample lists tens of thousands of clones, around 94% seen once, with about a sixth in the top ten. This specimen consisted of CD4+ or CD8+ T cells sorted from blood, obtained in a trial of the OX40 agonist ivuxolimab. Receptor source: an adult with an advanced solid tumor such as melanoma, head and neck, liver or kidney cancer.

V usage is TRBV10-3 and J usage is TRBJ2-5, with a tentative D call TRBD1 (7 bases). The DNA end lines up better with TRBJ2-7; the J call may be wrong. The CDR3 contains 15 residues. Germline CDR1 and CDR2: ENHRY and SYGVKD. CDR3 DNA: TGTGCCATCAGTGAAGCGGACAGGACTACCTACGAGCAGTACTTC. Amino acids: CAISEADRTTYEQYF.

Regarding this clone: At one boundary the junction diverges from the germline segment, which might be a read error. The V call is TRBV6-5, the J call TRBJ1-5, with D perhaps matching TRBD1 (6 bases). The germline V gene encodes CDR1 MNHEY and CDR2 SVGAGI. The CDR3 runs 13 residues. The CDR3 region is CASSSRGNRPQHF. The CDR3 DNA reads as TGTGCCAGCAGTTCCAGGGGCAATCGGCCCCAGCATTTT.

This chain uses TRBV7-6 with TRBJ1-4; 10 bases line up with TRBD1. V trimming: 1 base; J trimming: 7 bases; junction bases outside the gene matches: 3. The CDR3 loop spans 15 amino acids. CDR1 SGHVS and CDR2 FNYEAQ come from the germline V gene. The CDR3 is CASSLEGQGSEKLFF. The CDR3 nucleotides read TGTGCCAGCAGCTTAGAGGGACAGGGGAGTGAAAAACTGTTTTTT.

This clone was recorded only once. This rearrangement joins TRBV28 to TRBJ1-1; D call uncertain. This CDR3 region has 14 residues. CDR1 MDHEN and CDR2 SYDVKM come from the germline V gene. The germline V and J ends were trimmed by 8 bases and 0 bases, with 13 bases remaining between them. The CDR3 bases are TGTGCCAGCGTACTTGATAACATGAACACTGAAGCTTTCTTT. Translated, it gives CASVLDNMNTEAFF.

The rearrangement uses TRBV9 and TRBJ2-3, with 12 bases lining up with TRBD2. Germline V lookup: CDR1 SGDLS, CDR2 YYNGEE. The J segment lost 1 base and the V segment lost 4 bases, leaving 4 bases of the junction unmatched. CDR3 size: 16 residues. The CDR3, as DNA: TGTGCCAGCAGCTCGCGGACTAGCGGGGGCACAGATACGCAGTATTTT. Amino acid sequence: CASSSRTSGGTDTQYF. The entire variable domain, with the rest obtained from reference TRBV9 and TRBJ2-3, is as follows: DSGVTQTPKHLITATGQRVTLRCSPRSGDLSVYWYQQSLDQGLQFLIQYYNGEERAKGNILERFSAQQFPDLHSELNLSSLELGDSALYFCASSSRTSGGTDTQYFGPGTRLTVL.